This TCR beta chain was found in a study of T cell repertoires in cytomegalovirus infection. Study in general: Matching HLA type, along with CMV infection, was indicated by public TCR beta signatures. Whole-study findings and limits: Summed public TCR beta family frequency identified CMV carriers bearing the relevant HLA. Dominant in the ex vivo response were TCR beta clonotypes restricted by HLA-C and specific for CMV.

TCRdb reanalysed the reads using MiXCR and keeps one entry per CDR3 protein. The sample lists about 180,000 distinct CDR3 sequences; 13% to 15% were seen once. Points on this clonotype: Antigen unknown.

CDR1 and CDR2 (germline): DFQATT, SNEGSKA (reference sequence). The CDR3 totals 14 residues. The V end was cut by 5 bases, the J end by 5 bases, with 16 bases between. Material for sequencing was PBMCs. The V gene is TRBV20-1, the J gene TRBJ2-1; D unresolved. The receptor was derived from a human donor in good health (CMV status not recorded). Some clones in this sample may be carry-over from other donors' samples. CDR3 sequence reads: CSAPPFAGNNEQFF. CDR3 bases: TGCAGTGCTCCGCCCTTTGCAGGCAACAATGAGCAGTTCTTC.